The 32 T cell receptor beta chains below all came from one sample that was sequenced in a study of tumor-infiltrating lymphocytes in primary liver carcinoma. Unsorted whole blood supplied the RNA, and germline DNA was extracted too. Reverse transcription of 500 to 650 ng total RNA with a constant-region primer produced TCR beta cDNA. It was through three nested multiplex PCR rounds of slightly modified ARM-PCR that TCR beta libraries arose. Use of TRBV1-TRBV30 forward primers with a C-beta reverse primer characterized the first two PCR rounds, which lasted approximately 11 cycles each. In TCRdb, the multiplex PCR reads were re-called with MiXCR into one record per CDR3 protein. This table holds about 200,000 distinct CDR3 sequences, approximately 64% found once. Sequenced material: peripheral blood. These receptors all stem from a woman aged 60-70 years with primary liver carcinoma and hepatitis B virus infection.

This clonotype appeared many times. The chain couples TRBV6-5 to TRBJ2-7; tentatively, D is TRBD1 or TRBD2 (5 bases each). The CDR3 has 15 amino acids. The ends were cut back, 4 bases at V and 2 bases at J, with 15 bases in the middle. The germline V gene has CDR1 MNHEY and CDR2 SVGAGI. The CDR3 region has the DNA TGTGCCAGCAGTTTTTCCGGGACGGTTGCCTACGAGCAGTACTTC. Protein: CASSFSGTVAYEQYF.

Of note for this clonotype: At one of its ends the junction is not consistent with the germline gene, which may arise from a read error. V is TRBV6-5 and J is TRBJ2-3; D is uncertain. The germline V gene has CDR1 MNHEY and CDR2 SVGAGI. The CDR3 has 15 amino acids. CDR3 DNA: TGTGCCGGCAGTTACTCCCCGGACCGAGCAGATACGCAGTATTTT. Residues: CAGSYSPDRADTQYF.

About this clonotype: One junction end does not reproduce the germline sequence, and a read error may be involved. This chain links TRBV11-3 with TRBJ2-7; D is unclear. Germline V gives CDR1 SGHNT, CDR2 YENEEA. This CDR3 contains 14 residues. This chain's CDR3 is CASGLMQIRAEQYF. The CDR3 DNA is TGTGCCAGCGGCTTAATGCAAATTAGGGCCGAGCAGTACTTC.

As concerns this clonotype: Germline is not matched at one junction end, which may reflect a read error. This chain connects TRBV11-3 to TRBJ2-7; D call uncertain. The length of the CDR3 is 15 residues. Per germline, CDR1 SGHNT and CDR2 YENEEA. CDR3: CASSLGGALNNEQYF. DNA of the CDR3: TGTGCCAGCAGCTTGGGCGGAGCCCTAAACAACGAGCAGTATTTC.

Notes on this clonotype: Without the conserved terminal phenylalanine or tryptophan, this CDR3 likely stems from a read error. The chain employs TRBV12-3 or TRBV12-4 and TRBJ2-1; D gene ambiguous. The CDR3 loop spans 15 amino acids. Between the trimmed V and J ends, which lost 7 bases and 1 base, there was a span of 14 bases. The DNA of the CDR3 is TGTGCCAGCACAGTATCGGTGAGTTCCTACAATGAGCAGTTCTCC. Encoded protein: CASTVSVSSYNEQFS.

This clonotype was recorded a few times. The genes are TRBV28 and TRBJ2-1; TRBD2 agrees at 8 bases. Per germline, CDR1 MDHEN and CDR2 SYDVKM. With V trimmed by 6 bases and J by 6 bases, 10 bases remained unmatched. This CDR3 contains 15 residues. This chain's CDR3 is CASSRREGVGNEQFF. CDR3 coding DNA: TGTGCCAGCAGCCGACGGGAGGGTGTAGGCAATGAGCAGTTCTTC.

This clonotype was seen at least ten times. This CDR3 is CASSDPGGGHYNEQFF. In DNA form, the CDR3 reads TGTGCCAGCAGTGACCCGGGGGGCGGACATTACAATGAGCAGTTCTTC. The chain has TRBV12-3 or TRBV12-4 and TRBJ2-1; tentatively, D is TRBD2 (7 bases). V lost 5 bases and J 4 bases, leaving 18 bases between the germline ends. The CDR3 is made up of 16 amino acids.

J is TRBJ2-3 and V is TRBV28; D might be TRBD2 (5 bases). Germline CDR1 MDHEN, CDR2 SYDVKM. The V end was cut by 6 bases, the J end by 5 bases, with 12 bases between. This CDR3 spans 13 amino acids. Written as DNA, the CDR3 is TGTGCCAGCAGATCCTTAACTAGAGATACGCAGTATTTT. The encoded protein is CASRSLTRDTQYF.

This clonotype turned up a few times. V is TRBV30 and J is TRBJ1-1; TRBD1 is a possible D gene (6 bases). This CDR3 is built from 14 residues. The V end was cut by 0 bases, the J end by 6 bases, with 14 bases between. CDR1 and CDR2 from the germline V gene are GTSNPN and SVGIG (reference sequence). The CDR3 region has the DNA TGTGCCTGGAGTGTAAAGGGGGAGAAGGCTGAAGCTTTCTTT. Protein: CAWSVKGEKAEAFF.

Worth noting for this clonotype: A much larger clone lies one base from this, so it may be a read error. This chain links TRBV29-1 with TRBJ1-2, with a weak D call TRBD1 (6 bases). Trimming pared 5 bases from V and 2 bases from J, leaving 15 bases between. CDR1 is SQVTM, CDR2 ANQGSEA, per germline. The CDR3 contains 14 residues. In DNA form, the CDR3 reads TGCAGCGTTCCCCAAAGCGGGACAAACTATGGCTACACCTTC. It codes for CSVPQSGTNYGYTF.

This clonotype showed up many times. The J gene is TRBJ1-1, the V gene TRBV29-1, with D perhaps matching TRBD1 (6 bases). Trimming left V 7 bases short and J 0 bases short, with 12 bases between. The CDR3 sequence is 13 residues long. Germline values: CDR1 SQVTM, CDR2 ANQGSEA. The CDR3 loop is CSADSGMNTEAFF. The CDR3 nucleotides are TGCAGCGCGGACAGTGGTATGAACACTGAAGCTTTCTTT.

This clonotype was detected many times. The V and J genes are TRBV11-2 and TRBJ1-3, with a weak D call TRBD1 (6 bases). V was trimmed by 1 base and J by 2 bases, leaving 15 bases between them. The CDR3 consists of 17 residues. The germline CDR1 and CDR2 sequences are SGHAT and FQNNGV. The CDR3 DNA sequence: TGTGCCAGCAGCTTAGGTCGGGGCAGGGGAACTGGAAACACCATATATTTT. Its translation is CASSLGRGRGTGNTIYF. Based on the CDR3 plus reference TRBV11-2 and TRBJ1-3, the full variable domain is EAGVAQSPRYKIIEKRQSVAFWCNPISGHATLYWYQQILGQGPKLLIQFQNNGVVDDSQLPKDRFSAERLKGVDSTLKIQPAKLEDSAVYLCASSLGRGRGTGNTIYFGEGSWLTVV.

Worth noting for this clonotype: Compared with germline, one end of the junction differs, possibly owing to a read error. The rearrangement joins TRBV7-8 to TRBJ2-5; TRBD2 might be the D (6 bases). CDR3 length: 13 residues. Germline V gene sequence: CDR1 SGHVS, CDR2 FQNEAQ. Written as DNA, the CDR3 is TGTGCCAGCAGCGTCGGGGTCCGGGAGACCAAGTACTTC. Protein product: CASSVGVRETKYF.

Remarks on this clonotype: A read error may be the cause here, since a much bigger clone is one base away. The chain carries TRBV12-3 or TRBV12-4 and TRBJ2-1; 9 bases match TRBD2. The CDR3 has 12 amino acids. V shed 5 bases and J 13 bases; nucleotides not matched to a gene: 6. For the CDR3, the DNA is TGTGCCAGCAGTACTCTAGCGGGACGCCAGTTCTTC. Its protein product is CASSTLAGRQFF.

About this clonotype itself: An end of the junction does not agree with germline; a read error may underlie this. V gene TRBV11-2 combines with J gene TRBJ2-1; D not certain. The germline V gene encodes CDR1 SGHAT and CDR2 FQNNGV. This CDR3 contains 15 residues. CDR3 nucleotide sequence: TGTGCAAGCAGCTTAGAGAGCAGGAATGTGAGTGAGCAGTTCTTC. Protein sequence: CASSLESRNVSEQFF.

The chain uses TRBV4-2 and TRBJ2-7; possibly TRBD1 or TRBD2 for D (5 bases each). Per germline, CDR1 LGHNA and CDR2 YNFKEQ. CDR3 length: 15 amino acids. Trimming removed 2 bases at V and 0 bases at J, with 11 bases between. The CDR3 loop reads CASSQSVGVSYEQYF. The CDR3 coding sequence is TGTGCCAGCAGCCAATCCGTGGGGGTCTCCTACGAGCAGTACTTC.

Note on this clonotype: The junction shows a germline mismatch at one end, possibly a read error. The V and J genes are TRBV5-6 and TRBJ1-5; TRBD1 matches at 11 bases. The CDR3 runs 17 residues. Germline V gene lookup returns CDR1 SGHDT and CDR2 YYEEEE. The CDR3 reads CASNLKGDRGGNQPQHF. CDR3 nucleotides: TGTGCCAGCAACTTGAAGGGGGACAGGGGGGGCAATCAGCCCCAGCATTTT. Together with reference TRBV5-6 and TRBJ1-5, the CDR3 gives the full variable domain: DAGVTQSPTHLIKTRGQQVTLRCSPKSGHDTVSWYQQALGQGPQFIFQYYEEEERQRGNFPDRFSGHQFPNYSSELNVNALLLGDSALYLCASNLKGDRGGNQPQHFGDGTRLSIL.

About this clonotype: This may be a read error: a much more frequent sequence differs by one nucleotide. The chain combines TRBV4-1 with TRBJ2-2, with 7 positions matching TRBD1. Germline CDR1 is MGHRA and CDR2 is YSYEKL. The CDR3 is 16 residues long. The CDR3 region is CASSQQQGLGTGELLF. CDR3 coding DNA: TGCGCCAGCAGCCAACAACAGGGGTTGGGCACCGGGGAGCTGCTTTTT.

Of note for this clonotype: A much larger clone differs from this one at a single base, so this may be a read error. The CDR3 spells CASSPRGGGYNEQLF. Here the CDR3 DNA reads TGTGCCAGCAGCCCCAGGGGCGGGGGCTACAATGAGCAGCTCTTC. The chain recombines TRBV12-3 or TRBV12-4 with TRBJ2-1; maybe TRBD2 (7 bases). The CDR3 has 15 residues.

This chain uses TRBV11-1 with TRBJ2-2; tentatively, D is TRBD2 (6 bases). The CDR3 consists of 18 residues. Germline V gene sequence: CDR1 SGHAT, CDR2 FQDESV (reference sequence). V lost 4 bases, J lost 8 bases, and 26 bases lay in between. This chain's CDR3 is CASSSRGYGTLGTGELFF. In DNA, the CDR3 is TGTGCCAGCAGCTCTAGAGGCTACGGGACTCTGGGCACTGGGGAGCTGTTTTTT.

This clonotype is labeled medium-sized. This sequence joins TRBV4-1 and TRBJ2-5; 13 positions match TRBD2. The CDR3 has 17 amino acids. Trimming removed 1 base from V and 2 bases from J; junction bases left unmatched: 4. Germline loops: CDR1 MGHRA, CDR2 YSYEKL. CDR3 protein: CASSQGGLAGLQETQYF. As DNA, the CDR3 is TGCGCCAGCAGCCAAGGGGGACTAGCGGGGCTACAAGAGACCCAGTACTTC.

Remarks on this clonotype: A single base separates this from a much larger clone, so it may be a read error. Given the absence of the conserved phenylalanine or tryptophan at the CDR3 end, a read error is likely. J is TRBJ1-3 and V is TRBV6-5; D perhaps matches TRBD1 (5 bases). CDR3 size: 17 residues. Per germline, CDR1 MNHEY and CDR2 SVGAGI. Trimming shortened V by 5 bases and J by 0 bases, and 17 bases separated the two germline ends. This CDR3 reads CASSRALTGPSGNTIYS. In DNA form, the CDR3 reads TGTGCCAGCAGTCGAGCCTTAACAGGACCCTCTGGAAACACCATATATTCT.

This clonotype was found many times. The genes are TRBV12-3 or TRBV12-4 and TRBJ2-5, with a possible D match to TRBD2 (5 bases). V was cut by 3 bases and J by 5 bases, with 7 bases left in between. This CDR3 has 12 amino acids. The CDR3 here is CASSFGEETQYF. The CDR3 nucleotides read TGTGCCAGCAGTTTTGGGGAGGAGACCCAGTACTTC.

The V and J genes are TRBV6-4 and TRBJ1-2; D perhaps matches TRBD1 (5 bases). The CDR3 contains 14 residues. Trimming left V 4 bases short and J 10 bases short, with 19 bases between. Germline lookup yields CDR1 MRHNA and CDR2 SNTAGT. As DNA, the CDR3 is TGTGCCAGCAGTGTCGACAGAACATCTAGAGACTACACCTTC. Translation: CASSVDRTSRDYTF.

This clonotype showed up just once. This clone may be a read error of a much larger clone one base away. V usage is TRBV6-6 and J usage is TRBJ1-5; 7 bases fit TRBD1. This CDR3 is built from 15 residues. J was trimmed by 12 bases and V by 1 base; bases with no gene match: 12. Germline lookup yields CDR1 MNHNY and CDR2 SVGAGI (reference sequence). The CDR3 protein is CASSYLDRAIKHQHF. The DNA of the CDR3 is TGTGCCAGCAGTTACTTAGACAGGGCAATCAAGCACCAGCATTTT.

The V and J genes are TRBV5-6 and TRBJ2-6; D call uncertain. Trimming stripped 1 base from V and 3 bases from J, with 11 bases between. The V gene's germline CDR1 is SGHDT and CDR2 YYEEEE. This CDR3 contains 16 residues. CDR3 residues: CASSLYPSFGANVLTF. CDR3 nucleotides: TGTGCCAGCAGCTTGTATCCTTCCTTTGGGGCCAACGTCCTGACTTTC.

This clonotype came up many times. The chain carries TRBV29-1 and TRBJ1-2, with 9 positions matching TRBD1. Germline V gives CDR1 SQVTM, CDR2 ANQGSEA. The CDR3 length is 12 residues. Trimming removed 6 bases from V and 8 bases from J; junction bases left unmatched: 7. CDR3 sequence reads: CSVRQGDRGYTF. CDR3 DNA: TGCAGCGTGCGACAGGGGGATCGAGGCTACACCTTC.

With respect to this clonotype: Since a much larger clone is just one base distant, this may be a read error. The J gene is TRBJ2-7, the V gene TRBV20-1; perhaps TRBD1 as D (6 bases). The CDR3 length is 14 residues. CDR1 and CDR2 (germline): DFQATT, SNEGSKA (reference sequence). Written as DNA, the CDR3 is TGCAGTGCTAGAAACAGGGATATATCCTACGAGCAGCACTTC. Its translation is CSARNRDISYEQHF.

Details on this clonotype: Being one base from a much bigger clone, this may be a read error. The chain employs TRBV12-3 or TRBV12-4 and TRBJ2-1; 10 bases are a match to TRBD2. This CDR3 spans 15 amino acids. The CDR3 DNA is TGTGCCAACAGTTTAAGTCTAGCGGGAGAGAATGAGCAGTTCTTC. Its protein is CANSLSLAGENEQFF.

In the case of this clonotype: Given the absence of the conserved phenylalanine or tryptophan at the CDR3 end, a read error is likely. The V call is TRBV10-2, the J call TRBJ1-3, with D uncertain. The CDR3 runs to 12 residues. V lost 7 bases and J 0 bases, leaving 4 bases between the germline ends. Germline V lookup: CDR1 WSHSY, CDR2 SAAADI. CDR3 nucleotide sequence: TGCGCCAGCAAGGCCTCTGGAAACACCATATATATT. Translated, it gives CASKASGNTIYI.

Concerning this clonotype itself: Possible read error: a much larger clone is one base away. The chain carries TRBV6-6 and TRBJ1-4; TRBD1 agrees at 7 bases. V lost 2 bases to trimming and J lost 6 bases; unmatched junction nucleotides: 9. The CDR3 spans 16 residues. From germline, CDR1 is MNHNY and CDR2 SVGAGI (reference sequence). The CDR3 sequence: CASSYTPTGLDEKLFF. In DNA, the CDR3 is TGTGCCAGCAGTTACACTCCGACAGGGTTGGATGAAAAACTGTTTTTT.

Details on this clonotype: A much bigger clone sits one base away, suggesting this may be a read error. This chain joins TRBV28 and TRBJ2-1; D gene uncertain. Germline lookup yields CDR1 MDHEN and CDR2 SYDVKM. CDR3 length: 12 amino acids. The CDR3 sequence: CACSSHYNEQFF. CDR3 nucleotides: TGTGCCTGCAGTTCCCACTACAATGAGCAGTTCTTC.